Listed here are 9 T cell receptor beta chains from one sample, sequenced in a study of T cell repertoires in cytomegalovirus infection. TCRdb re-analysed the reads in MiXCR, keeping a single row per CDR3 protein. There are 570,000 or so distinct CDR3 sequences in the sample; 40% occur only once, and 48% lies in the top ten. Their recognized antigens are unknown. Sample: cultured PBMCs, taken from culture after CMV antigen stimulation. These receptors were obtained from a human donor in good health (CMV status not recorded). Some clones in this sample may be carry-over from other donors' samples.

The chain joins TRBV12-3 or TRBV12-4 to TRBJ1-2; 9 nucleotides align to TRBD1. Unmatched junction bases numbered 6, after V lost 5 bases and J lost 2 bases. The CDR3 spans 15 residues. CDR3: CASSRRGQGNYGYTF. CDR3 sequence (DNA): TGTGCCAGCAGTCGCCGAGGACAGGGGAACTATGGCTACACCTTC.

The V gene is TRBV27, the J gene TRBJ2-5; TRBD2 aligns across 9 bases. V shed 7 bases, J shed 2 bases, and the junction held 8 bases outside the gene matches. Germline-derived CDR1 and CDR2 are MNHEY and SMNVEV (reference sequence). This CDR3 has 15 amino acids. CDR3 residues: CASTLRAGGQETQYF. In DNA, the CDR3 is TGTGCCAGCACCCTAAGGGCGGGGGGGCAAGAGACCCAGTACTTC.

The sample holds a few counts of this clonotype. The chain combines TRBV6-1 with TRBJ2-1; 9 bases map to TRBD1. V trimming: 5 bases; J trimming: 9 bases; junction bases outside the gene matches: 14. The V gene's germline CDR1 is MNHNS and CDR2 SASEGT. The CDR3 spans 16 residues. The CDR3, as DNA: TGTGCCAGCAGTCCCTTTGGGACAGGGATAGGAGGTGAGCAGTTCTTC. Amino acids: CASSPFGTGIGGEQFF.

This CDR3 reads CAISETSGGHNEQFF. As DNA, the CDR3 is TGTGCCATCAGTGAGACTAGCGGGGGGCACAATGAGCAGTTCTTC. The rearrangement joins TRBV10-3 to TRBJ2-1; 12 nucleotides agree with TRBD2. The CDR3 extends over 15 amino acids. V was clipped by 2 bases and J by 5 bases; unmatched bases: 1. The V gene's germline CDR1 is ENHRY and CDR2 SYGVKD.

J is TRBJ2-3 and V is TRBV19; TRBD1 is a possible D gene (6 bases). Germline V CDR1 and CDR2: LNHDA, SQIVND (reference sequence). The CDR3 has 18 residues. The V and J ends lost 6 bases and 2 bases respectively, with 24 bases between them. The CDR3 sequence: CASSLWGQRGFSTDTQYF. The CDR3 DNA sequence: TGTGCCAGTAGCCTGTGGGGACAACGGGGTTTCTCCACAGATACGCAGTATTTT.

The gene calls are TRBV6-6 and TRBJ2-3; D unclear. CDR3 length equals 12 residues. Trimming pared 2 bases from V and 4 bases from J, leaving 4 bases between. CDR1 and CDR2 from the germline V gene are MNHNY and SVGAGI (reference sequence). CDR3 sequence (DNA): TGTGCCAGCAGTTACATCGCAGATACGCAGTATTTT. Protein product: CASSYIADTQYF.

This clonotype was seen only a few times. The chain has TRBV27 and TRBJ2-3; either TRBD1 or TRBD2 may supply D (5 bases each). CDR3 length: 13 residues. Germline lookup yields CDR1 MNHEY and CDR2 SMNVEV (reference sequence). V lost 7 bases, J lost 0 bases, and 8 bases lay in between. CDR3 DNA sequence: TGTGCCAGCACCGGGGCTAGCACAGATACGCAGTATTTT. Translating it yields CASTGASTDTQYF.

This clonotype was seen a few times. The CDR3, as DNA: TGTGCCAGCCAACGCGTGGGGGGTATCGCAGATACGCAGTATTTT. Its translation: CASQRVGGIADTQYF. The chain employs TRBV12-3 or TRBV12-4 and TRBJ2-3; possibly TRBD2 for D (6 bases). The V and J ends lost 8 bases and 4 bases respectively, with 19 bases between them. The CDR3 sequence is 15 residues long.

This clonotype was counted only a few times. The chain carries TRBV11-2 and TRBJ2-1; either TRBD1 or TRBD2 may supply D (5 bases each). The V gene's germline CDR1 is SGHAT and CDR2 FQNNGV. Trimming removed 4 bases at V and 7 bases at J, with 17 bases between. The CDR3 is 15 amino acids. CDR3 amino acids: CASSWGPDSGNEQFF. The CDR3 coding sequence is TGTGCCAGCAGCTGGGGACCCGATTCGGGTAATGAGCAGTTCTTC.